This TCR beta chain emerged from a study of graft-versus-host responses after intestinal transplantation. As regards this clone: Its specificity is not known.

Only in-frame clones appear in the TCRdb table, and some are missing; sequencing was by immunoSEQ multiplex PCR. The sample holds some 85,000 clones, around nine tenths seen once. This CDR3 contains 12 residues. V dropped 0 bases and J dropped 5 bases, with 5 bases sitting between them. Germline V gene data show CDR1 as SGHNT and CDR2 as YYREEE (reference sequence). The chain links TRBV5-4 to TRBJ1-2; D remains unclear. The material was unstimulated CD8+ T cells sorted from spleen or lymph node cells, obtained before transplant. This receptor was obtained from a human donor who was the organ donor for an intestinal transplant. DNA for the CDR3: TGTGCCAGCAGCTTGGCCTCGTATGGCTACACCTTC. This gives the protein CASSLASYGYTF.